The 3 T cell receptor beta chains below come from one sample, sequenced in a study of CD8+ T cells in alopecia areata. Documented treatment: oral pan-JAK inhibitor, 5-10 mg twice daily. Sequencing relied on a cDNA template that was reverse transcribed from extracted RNA. Method: immunoSEQ multiplex PCR; TCRdb's copy keeps in-frame clones and lacks some. Among about 190,000 clones listed, about three fifths were seen once. The sequences come from CD4+ T cells sorted from blood, collected at roughly week 49, from a patient treated with tofacitinib. The receptor set was obtained from a human donor with alopecia areata.

V and J are TRBV27 and TRBJ2-7, with 8 bases that match TRBD1. This CDR3 comprises 13 residues. The trim removed 3 bases at V and 3 bases at J, leaving 1 base unmatched. Germline values: CDR1 MNHEY, CDR2 SMNVEV (reference sequence). CDR3 amino acids: CASSFTGGYEQYF. The CDR3 DNA reads as TGTGCCAGCAGTTTTACAGGGGGCTACGAGCAGTACTTC.

The rearrangement links TRBV5-1 to TRBJ1-2; no clear D gene. CDR1 and CDR2 (germline): SGHRS, YFSETQ. This CDR3 region has 16 residues. Trimming removed 0 bases from V and 4 bases from J, with 16 bases in between. The CDR3 coding sequence is TGCGCCAGCAGCTTGGATGTGGGGTTGCCTATCTATGGCTACACCTTC. This sequence encodes CASSLDVGLPIYGYTF.

This chain uses TRBV29-1 with TRBJ1-1, with unresolved D. V lost 4 bases to trimming and J lost 4 bases, with 7 bases between them. CDR3 length: 11 residues. CDR1 is SQVTM and CDR2 is ANQGSEA in the germline V gene. This chain's CDR3 is CSVGEGTEAFF. CDR3 in DNA: TGCAGCGTTGGAGAAGGCACTGAAGCTTTCTTT. The whole variable domain, filled in from reference TRBV29-1 and TRBJ1-1, reads SAVISQKPSRDICQRGTSLTIQCQVDSQVTMMFWYRQQPGQSLTLIATANQGSEATYESGFVIDKFPISRPNLTFSTLTVSNMSPEDSSIYLCSVGEGTEAFFGQGTRLTVV.